This is a list of T cell receptor beta chains from one sample in a study of T cells in pancreatic ductal adenocarcinoma. The protocol was immunoSEQ multiplex PCR, while the TCRdb copy is restricted to in-frame clones and leaves out a portion. The sample holds 16,000 or so clones, approximately 89% seen once. Sequenced material: PBMCs. The source of these receptors is a human donor with pancreatic ductal adenocarcinoma. CDR3s include the opening cysteine and the closing phenylalanine or tryptophan. Each record gives: clone size, V gene, CDR3 length, D gene, J gene, CDR3 protein, CDR3 DNA. D genes are given only for firm matches. Expanded clones are given a class, and other clones once, few, many or no size at all.

-	TRBV9	16	-	TRBJ1-2	CASSSNPSTGIYGYTF	TGTGCCAGCAGCTCAAACCCCTCTACAGGGATCTATGGCTACACCTTC
-	TRBV5-6	16	-	TRBJ1-5	CASSLKEPGWDQPQHF	TGTGCCAGCAGCTTGAAGGAGCCGGGCTGGGATCAGCCCCAGCATTTT
-	TRBV5-1	16	-	TRBJ1-2	CASSPIRTDTNYGYTF	TGCGCCAGCAGCCCCATCCGGACAGACACTAACTATGGCTACACCTTC
-	TRBV6-1	13	-	TRBJ1-1	CASIPPMNAEAFF	TGTGCCAGCATCCCACCCATGAACGCTGAAGCTTTCTTT
once	TRBV5-1	15	-	TRBJ1-4	CASSLAPGSGEKLFF	TGCGCCAGCAGCTTGGCCCCGGGCTCGGGGGAAAAACTGTTTTTT
-	TRBV28	13	-	TRBJ1-2	CASSPHHRTESPF	TGTGCCAGCAGTCCACACCACCGGACAGAGTCCCCCTTC
once	TRBV15	16	-	TRBJ1-5	CATSRETRQLNQPQHF	TGTGCCACCAGCAGAGAGACAAGACAGCTCAATCAGCCCCAGCATTTT
-	TRBV19	14	-	TRBJ2-1	CASSIARGRGEQFF	TGTGCCAGTAGTATCGCGAGGGGGCGGGGGGAGCAGTTCTTC
-	TRBV7-2	18	TRBD2	TRBJ2-1	CASSPGTSGVATYNEQFF	TGTGCCAGCAGCCCCGGGACTAGCGGGGTGGCCACCTACAATGAGCAGTTCTTC
-	TRBV19	14	TRBD1	TRBJ2-2	CASSPGQGAGELFF	TGTGCCAGTAGTCCGGGACAGGGGGCCGGGGAGCTGTTTTTT
-	TRBV2	16	TRBD1	TRBJ1-2	CASSERQGIINYGYTF	TGTGCCAGCAGCGAGAGACAGGGGATTATTAACTATGGCTACACCTTC